The sequence of this T cell receptor beta chain was determined in a study of OX40 agonist ivuxolimab in advanced cancers. About the research overall: Patients in the trial were receiving intravenous ivuxolimab every 2 weeks, at doses of 0.01 to 10 mg/kg. Partial responses occurred in Three dose-escalation patients, one with hepatocellular carcinoma and two with cutaneous melanoma. Mean age 60 years, range 23 to 79; roughly 82% male.

This clone was observed a single time. CDR3 size: 16 residues. Germline V gene data show CDR1 as LNHDA and CDR2 as SQIVND (reference sequence). Trimming took off 5 bases at V and 0 bases at J, with 14 bases between the two ends. Libraries were prepared by immunoSEQ multiplex PCR; TCRdb keeps only in-frame clonotypes and omits some of them. Of about 79,000 clones listed, over 75% are singletons. This clonotype originated in an adult with an advanced solid tumor such as melanoma, head and neck, liver or kidney cancer. The chain links TRBV19 to TRBJ2-4, with D unclear. Sequencing used CD4+ or CD8+ T cells sorted from blood, obtained in a trial of the OX40 agonist ivuxolimab. CDR3 sequence: CASSSMDVQAKNIQYF. The DNA of the CDR3 is TGTGCCAGTAGTTCAATGGACGTTCAAGCCAAAAACATTCAGTACTTC. Drawing the rest from reference TRBV19 and TRBJ2-4, the complete variable domain is DGGITQSPKYLFRKEGQNVTLSCEQNLNHDAMYWYRQDPGQGLRLIYYSQIVNDFQKGDIAEGYSVSREKKESFPLTVTSAQKNPTAFYLCASSSMDVQAKNIQYFGAGTRLSVL.